The T cell receptor (beta chain) under discussion was sequenced for a study of Graves' ophthalmopathy and Graves' hyperthyroidism. Study-level information: Blood was drawn at initial diagnosis, before any treatment.

The CDR3 covers 16 residues. V shed 5 bases, J shed 0 bases, and the junction held 5 bases outside the gene matches. As the template, RNA transcripts were used to amplify TCR beta CDR3 regions. The library came from an HTBI-primed first-round RT-PCR and a second-round multiplex PCR. TCRdb itself ran the multiplex PCR reads through MiXCR, one entry per CDR3 protein. The sample includes about half a million distinct CDR3 sequences, 14% of them seen just once. This clonotype appeared many times. Sequences were obtained from blood. This sequence was found in a woman in her 30s with Graves' ophthalmopathy. The chain joins TRBV12-3 or TRBV12-4 to TRBJ2-2; 8 nucleotides match TRBD1. CDR3 residues: CASSPTGEANTGELFF. CDR3 sequence (DNA): TGTGCCAGCAGTCCGACAGGGGAGGCGAACACCGGGGAGCTGTTTTTT.